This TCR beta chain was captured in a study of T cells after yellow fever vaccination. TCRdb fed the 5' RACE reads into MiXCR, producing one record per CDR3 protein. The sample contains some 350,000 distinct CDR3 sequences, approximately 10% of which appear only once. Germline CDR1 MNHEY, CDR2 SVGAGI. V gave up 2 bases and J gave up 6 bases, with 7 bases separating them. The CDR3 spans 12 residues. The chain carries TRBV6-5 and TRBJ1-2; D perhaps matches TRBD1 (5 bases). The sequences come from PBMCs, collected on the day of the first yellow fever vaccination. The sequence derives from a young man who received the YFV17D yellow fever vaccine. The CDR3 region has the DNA TGTGCCAGCAGTTACCAGGGTCATGGCTACACCTTC. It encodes CASSYQGHGYTF.